One sample yielded the 18 T cell receptor beta chains listed below, sequenced in a study of cytomegalovirus exposure and HLA in healthy donors. The PCR ran on 60 Vbeta and 13 Jbeta primers. The repertoire was sequenced with immunoSEQ multiplex PCR; TCRdb's copy has only in-frame clones and lacks some. Among around 150,000 clones listed, 77% were seen once. The sample taken for sequencing was PBMCs. These receptors were taken from a man aged 45-65 years in good health and CMV-seropositive.

The chain employs TRBV18 and TRBJ2-5; 12 nucleotides align to TRBD2. Losses at the gene ends were 6 bases for V and 7 bases for J; bases not matched to a gene: 6. Germline CDR1 reads KGHSH; CDR2 reads LQKENI. The CDR3 consists of 14 residues. Written as DNA, the CDR3 is TGTGCCAGCTCCACTAGCGGGGGGCCCGGGACCCAGTACTTC. It is translated as CASSTSGGPGTQYF.

This chain connects TRBV9 to TRBJ1-3, with 8 bases lining up with TRBD1. V lost 4 bases, J lost 0 bases, and 9 bases stayed unmatched. The CDR3 runs to 17 residues. Germline lookup yields CDR1 SGDLS and CDR2 YYNGEE. DNA of the CDR3: TGTGCCAGCAGCACCCACCGACAGGGGCACTCTGGAAACACCATATATTTT. It specifies CASSTHRQGHSGNTIYF.

The chain is built from TRBV15 and TRBJ2-2, with D possibly being TRBD2 (6 bases). Germline V CDR1 and CDR2: LNHNV, YYDKDF (reference sequence). The CDR3 runs 14 residues. Trimming stripped 8 bases from V and 4 bases from J, with 14 bases between. In DNA form, the CDR3 reads TGTGCCACCTCGGGGACTCGCGGCACCGGGGAGCTGTTTTTT. Its translation: CATSGTRGTGELFF. The full variable domain, with the rest looked up from reference TRBV15 and TRBJ2-2, is DAMVIQNPRYQVTQFGKPVTLSCSQTLNHNVMYWYQQKSSQAPKLLFHYYDKDFNNEADTPDNFQSRRPNTSFCFLDIRSPGLGDTAMYLCATSGTRGTGELFFGEGSRLTVL.

This clone came up once. The chain carries TRBV4-1 and TRBJ1-5; D call uncertain. Trimming removed 1 base at V and 7 bases at J, with 14 bases between. The CDR3 runs to 15 residues. CDR1 MGHRA and CDR2 YSYEKL come from the germline V gene. This CDR3 is CASSQGLGVAQPQHF. In DNA form, the CDR3 reads TGCGCCAGCAGCCAAGGACTCGGGGTCGCGCAGCCCCAGCATTTT.

V usage is TRBV4-2 and J usage is TRBJ1-5, with TRBD1 identical over 10 bases. Germline V gene sequence: CDR1 LGHNA, CDR2 YNFKEQ. V shed 4 bases, J shed 1 base, and the junction held 4 bases outside the gene matches. CDR3 size: 16 residues. In nucleotides, the CDR3 is TGTGCCAGCAGCCGAGGACAGGGGGGAAGCAATCAGCCCCAGCATTTT. Translation: CASSRGQGGSNQPQHF.

The gene calls are TRBV2 and TRBJ1-5; 8 positions match TRBD1. V was pared by 4 bases and J by 0 bases, with 11 bases of the junction left unmatched. CDR1 is SNHLY and CDR2 is FYNNEI in the germline V gene. The CDR3 length is 18 residues. This CDR3 is CASSVSDREPFSNQPQHF. The CDR3 DNA reads as TGTGCCAGCAGTGTTTCGGACAGGGAACCTTTTAGCAATCAGCCCCAGCATTTT.

The chain uses TRBV10-3 and TRBJ2-3, with TRBD1 as a possible D gene (5 bases). This CDR3 has 13 amino acids. From germline, CDR1 is ENHRY and CDR2 SYGVKD. Between the trimmed V and J ends, which lost 4 bases and 5 bases, there was a span of 10 bases. The CDR3 sequence is CAISGPREDTQYF. Here the CDR3 DNA reads TGTGCCATCAGTGGTCCCAGGGAAGATACGCAGTATTTT.

The rearrangement links TRBV2 to TRBJ1-3; D is uncertain. Trimming removed 7 bases at V and 0 bases at J, with 10 bases between. The CDR3 has 14 amino acids. CDR1 is SNHLY, CDR2 FYNNEI, per germline. The CDR3 bases are TGTGCCAGCAAAGAACAGCTCTCTGGAAACACCATATATTTT. Translation gives CASKEQLSGNTIYF.

A note on this clone: The sample holds other DNA sequences that translate to the same CDR3. The chain links TRBV11-3 to TRBJ2-7, with TRBD1 matching over 7 bases. The CDR3 totals 14 residues. With V trimmed by 5 bases and J by 3 bases, 7 bases remained unmatched. Germline CDR1 and CDR2: SGHNT and YENEEA. Here the CDR3 DNA reads TGTGCCAGCAGCCCCCGGGACAGAGACTACGAGCAGTACTTC. Translated, it gives CASSPRDRDYEQYF. Using reference TRBV11-3 and TRBJ2-7 for the parts outside the CDR3, the full variable domain is EAGVVQSPRYKIIEKKQPVAFWCNPISGHNTLYWYLQNLGQGPELLIRYENEEAVDDSQLPKDRFSAERLKGVDSTLKIQPAELGDSAVYLCASSPRDRDYEQYFGPGTRLTVT.

V is TRBV27 and J is TRBJ1-2, with D possibly being TRBD1 (5 bases). CDR1 is MNHEY, CDR2 SMNVEV, per germline (reference sequence). The CDR3 is 15 residues long. Trimming shortened V by 4 bases and J by 0 bases, and 12 bases separated the two germline ends. CDR3 coding DNA: TGTGCCAGCAGTTACAGGATGGGTACTAACTATGGCTACACCTTC. Translation: CASSYRMGTNYGYTF.

The V and J genes are TRBV4-3 and TRBJ1-1; the D gene is possibly TRBD1 (6 bases). This CDR3 region has 14 residues. Trimming pared 3 bases from V and 5 bases from J, leaving 13 bases between. The V gene's germline CDR1 is LGHNA and CDR2 YSLEER. CDR3 DNA: TGCGCCAGCAGCCAGGTGCAGGGGCAAACTGAAGCTTTCTTT. This sequence encodes CASSQVQGQTEAFF.

The chain carries TRBV19 and TRBJ1-1; D ambiguous. CDR3 size: 12 residues. V lost 8 bases, J lost 1 base, and 8 bases lay in between. The germline V gene encodes CDR1 LNHDA and CDR2 SQIVND (reference sequence). The CDR3 protein is CASLQWNTEAFF. The DNA for the CDR3 is TGTGCCAGTTTACAGTGGAACACTGAAGCTTTCTTT.

Only one count was recorded for this clone. The chain combines TRBV7-2 with TRBJ1-5; 10 bases are a match to TRBD1. CDR1 is SGHTA, CDR2 FQGNSA, per germline. J gave up 6 bases and V 1 base, and 3 bases lay outside the gene matches. The CDR3 is made up of 15 amino acids. In DNA form, the CDR3 reads TGTGCCAGCAGCTTAGGGGGACAGGGGAGTCAGCCCCAGCATTTT. Its translation is CASSLGGQGSQPQHF.

The rearrangement links TRBV7-2 to TRBJ1-2, with D possibly TRBD1 on 5 matching bases. Between the trimmed V and J ends, which lost 8 bases and 2 bases, there was a span of 9 bases. The length of the CDR3 is 12 residues. Germline CDR1 reads SGHTA; CDR2 reads FQGNSA. Here the CDR3 DNA reads TGTGCCAGCCGTCAGGGCAACTATGGCTACACCTTC. As protein: CASRQGNYGYTF.

This clone was counted only a few times. V and J are TRBV5-4 and TRBJ1-4; no clear D gene. Trimming cost V 0 bases and J 0 bases, with 3 bases left between them. Germline CDR1 reads SGHNT; CDR2 reads YYREEE (reference sequence). The CDR3 extends over 14 amino acids. The CDR3 spells CASSLAATNEKLFF. The CDR3 DNA is TGTGCCAGCAGCTTGGCAGCAACTAATGAAAAACTGTTTTTT.

CDR3 sequence: CASSVDSGGARTGELFF. The DNA for the CDR3 is TGTGCCAGCAGCGTAGATAGCGGGGGGGCACGCACCGGGGAGCTGTTTTTT. This sequence joins TRBV9 and TRBJ2-2; 11 nucleotides line up with TRBD2. CDR3 size: 17 residues. V gave up 0 bases and J gave up 4 bases; unmatched junction bases: 5. Germline values: CDR1 SGDLS, CDR2 YYNGEE.

The rearrangement links TRBV5-4 to TRBJ2-2; D is possibly TRBD2 (6 bases). The length of the CDR3 is 16 residues. Trimming removed 4 bases at V and 4 bases at J, with 17 bases between. Germline CDR1 reads SGHNT; CDR2 reads YYREEE (reference sequence). The CDR3 region has the DNA TGTGCCAGCAGCCTCCTCATACGGGGGACCACCGGGGAGCTGTTTTTT. Amino acids: CASSLLIRGTTGELFF. The entire variable domain, with the rest obtained from reference TRBV5-4 and TRBJ2-2, is as follows: ETGVTQSPTHLIKTRGQQVTLRCSSQSGHNTVSWYQQALGQGPQFIFQYYREEENGRGNFPPRFSGLQFPNYSSELNVNALELDDSALYLCASSLLIRGTTGELFFGEGSRLTVL.

The gene calls are TRBV4-1 and TRBJ1-4; D remains ambiguous. CDR3 size: 14 residues. CDR1 is MGHRA and CDR2 is YSYEKL in the germline V gene. V gave up 1 base and J gave up 8 bases, with 11 bases separating them. The CDR3 loop reads CASSQGEGGEKLFF. The CDR3, as DNA: TGCGCCAGCAGCCAAGGAGAGGGAGGGGAAAAACTGTTTTTT.